This TCR beta chain was documented in a study of OX40 agonist ivuxolimab in advanced cancers. Data came from immunoSEQ multiplex PCR; TCRdb stores just in-frame clones and leaves some out. The sample contains tens of thousands of clones, around 87% of which appear only once. Turning to this clone: Its antigen is undetermined.

Findings and caveats of the study: CD4+ and CD8+ blood T cells expanded clonally by week 6 at 0.1 to 3.0 mg/kg.

The CDR3 consists of 15 residues. Germline lookup yields CDR1 ENHRY and CDR2 SYGVKD. Deletions cut 8 bases from V and 2 bases from J, with 17 bases between. The clonotype was recovered from an adult with an advanced solid tumor such as melanoma, head and neck, liver or kidney cancer. Specimen: CD4+ or CD8+ T cells sorted from blood, collected in a trial of the OX40 agonist ivuxolimab. This chain links TRBV10-3 with TRBJ2-3; D may be TRBD1 (5 bases). In nucleotides, the CDR3 is TGTGCCATCGGGGCCCGGGCGGCTGCCACAGATACGCAGTATTTT. Protein sequence: CAIGARAAATDTQYF.